This T cell receptor beta chain was obtained from a study of CD8+ T cells in alopecia areata. Background on the study: Treated patients received oral tofacitinib, 5 to 10 mg twice daily.

In each case, RNA was isolated and then reverse transcribed into cDNA as the sequencing template. Profiled with immunoSEQ multiplex PCR; TCRdb holds only in-frame clones, not every one. Of some 110,000 clones listed, roughly two fifths are singletons. This CDR3 spans 14 amino acids. V shed 5 bases and J 0 bases; nucleotides not matched to a gene: 3. Germline V gene lookup returns CDR1 SQVTM and CDR2 ANQGSEA. This sequence joins TRBV29-1 and TRBJ1-4, with 7 bases that match TRBD1. The material sequenced was CD4+ T cells sorted from blood. The TCR comes from a human donor with alopecia areata. CDR3 protein: CSVIGTATNEKLFF. The CDR3 bases are TGCAGCGTTATCGGGACAGCAACTAATGAAAAACTGTTTTTT.